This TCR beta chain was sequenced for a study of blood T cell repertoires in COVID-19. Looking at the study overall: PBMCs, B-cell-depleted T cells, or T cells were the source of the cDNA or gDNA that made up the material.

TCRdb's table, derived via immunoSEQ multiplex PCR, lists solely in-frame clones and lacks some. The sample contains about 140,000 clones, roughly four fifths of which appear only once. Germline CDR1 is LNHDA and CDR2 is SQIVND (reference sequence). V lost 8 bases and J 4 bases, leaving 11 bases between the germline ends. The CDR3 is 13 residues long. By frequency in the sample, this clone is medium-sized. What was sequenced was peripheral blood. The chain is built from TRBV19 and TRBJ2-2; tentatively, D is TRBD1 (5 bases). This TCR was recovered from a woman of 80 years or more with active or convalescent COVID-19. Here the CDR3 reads CASDAGATGELFF. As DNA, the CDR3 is TGTGCCAGTGACGCTGGGGCCACCGGGGAGCTGTTTTTT.